What follows is one T cell receptor (beta chain) and its context. Its antigen remains undetermined. Per-base quality was not reported, and no clone a single base away is much larger than it. Spanning cysteine to phenylalanine, the CDR3 consists of 15 amino acids. Here the CDR3 DNA is all that survives: 45 bases in frame from base 1. For CDR1 and CDR2, the germline V gene lists SGHTS and YDEGEE. V was cut back by 3 bases and J by 0 bases, leaving a gap of 10 bases between them. The sample is drawn from a study of T cell responses to AZD1222 COVID-19 vaccine (TCRdb year 2021). For the wider study: TCR sequencing was performed for 230 to 250 trial participants, of whom some 200 were given two doses of AZD1222 and around 25 were given two doses of MenACWY control vaccine. Trial participants were enrolled into age subgroups of 18-55, 56-69 and 70-plus years, which contained 148, 28 and 57 TCR-sequenced participants, respectively.

The CDR3 regions of human TCRbeta chains were analyzed by immunosequencing. As for the original processing: Repertoire TCRs were checked for matches against a reference library of SARS-CoV-2-specific TCRs that had been generated using the MIRA antigen-specificity platform. Breadth was defined as the fraction of unique TCRs that were SARS-CoV-2-associated. Depth was defined as the fraction of total T cells that were SARS-CoV-2-associated. Using the MIRA data, each spike-specific TCR was mapped to the spike region that the TCR reacts to and placed in a CD4 or CD8 class. Log10-transformed breadth and depth values were compared by one-way ANOVA with Sidak's multiple comparisons tests. Drawn from immuneACCESS, this table holds only the in-frame rearrangements with V and J called that TCRdb kept. Clones are partly lost; checked studies trace under half to an unresolved V gene and leave the rest unexplained. The V and J calls and clone size were taken over from that table, and D and trimming were inferred from the DNA. For this sample there are 200,000 to 250,000 clones; just over 90% appear just once. Together, the top ten hold less than 1.2% of the sample.

Per the publication, the time point label means: baseline before first vaccination. This specimen's treatment or condition label, interpreted: meningococcal conjugate vaccine given as trial control. Vaccinee samples were obtained from the UK trials COV001 and COV002, which included a single-blind randomized controlled phase 2/3 trial of AZD1222 (ChAdOx1 nCoV-19) in healthy adults. Trial participant PBMC samples were collected at day 0 and day 28 after the second dose for TCRbeta chain sequencing. Here is what the overall study found, with its caveats: Because no day 14 peak-response samples were available, the repertoires could be characterized only after the peak T cell response. Conclusions about previously exposed vaccinees were limited because only six AZD1222 recipients were SARS-CoV-2 seropositive at baseline. Participants were mostly white British, with more females than males. The authors suggested clonal diversity may have been underestimated. After two AZD1222 doses, both the breadth and the depth of spike-specific TCRs were significantly higher than at day 0 and than in MenACWY recipients. Nearly half of unique spike-specific TCRs reportedly recognized epitopes outside regions mutated in the B.1.351 and B.1.1.7 variants. In the small 56-69-year group, the increase in depth fell short of significance, most likely because of low power. The vaccine-associated CD4 TCRs covered the entire spike protein, and the dominant responses fell in regions 160-218 and 743-854.

This clonotype was obtained from an adult in good health. The chain is encoded by TRBV5-8 joined to TRBJ1-5; TRBD1 is a weak D gene call, 5 bases matching. Sample: peripheral blood, taken on day 0 of MenACWY control vaccination. In nucleotides, the sequence is TGTGCCAGCAGCTCCCGACAGTATAGCAATCAGCCCCAGCATTTT. Translated, it reads CASSSRQYSNQPQHF. The CDR3 plus the reference TRBV5-8 and TRBJ1-5 genes for the other parts give the full variable domain: EAGVTQSPTHLIKTRGQQATLRCSPISGHTSVYWYQQALGLGLQFLLWYDEGEERNRGNFPPRFSGRQFPNYSSELNVNALELEDSALYLCASSSRQYSNQPQHFGDGTRLSIL.